This T cell receptor beta chain stems from a study of blood T cell repertoires in COVID-19. This CDR3 is built from 15 residues. Trimming pared 0 bases from V and 0 bases from J, leaving 7 bases between. The germline gives CDR1 SGHRS, CDR2 YFSETQ. Produced via immunoSEQ multiplex PCR; TCRdb's table is partial and in-frame only. Seen here are some 250,000 clones, around 89% observed once, and the top ten hold over 7.5%. Recovered status applied to Cohort 3 donors who had two consecutive negative PCRs. It also applied to those with clearance or with symptom resolution. The clonotype originates from a man aged 35-49 years who had recovered from COVID-19. Sequencing was done on a sample of PBMCs or T cells enriched from blood (not recorded which). The chain carries TRBV5-1 and TRBJ2-1, with unresolved D. The CDR3 spells CASSLVVSSYNEQFF. CDR3 sequence (DNA): TGCGCCAGCAGCTTGGTAGTGTCCTCCTACAATGAGCAGTTCTTC.